The sequence of this TCR beta chain was determined in a study of OX40 agonist ivuxolimab in advanced cancers. In the study overall: Ivuxolimab, which targeted the costimulatory receptor OX40 (CD134), was an agonistic, fully human IgG2 monoclonal antibody. Patients were allowed to have had prior anti-PD-1, anti-PD-L1 or anti-CTLA-4 therapy, and around 40% of the dose-escalation patients had previously received checkpoint inhibitors. Of the roughly 53 patients in dose escalation, about 20 had hepatocellular carcinoma, about 15 had melanoma, 9 had renal cell carcinoma and 9 had head and neck cancer. The point of sequencing TCRbeta in the periphery was to test whether ivuxolimab changed TCR sequence diversity and drove clonal T-cell expansion. Partial responses occurred in three dose-escalation patients: two with cutaneous melanoma and one with hepatocellular carcinoma. A male proportion of 70% to 90% and a mean age of approximately 58 years, ranging from 23 to 79, were recorded for the dose-escalation cohort. Intravenous ivuxolimab was administered to patients every 2 weeks at six dose levels: 0.01, 0.1, 0.3, 1.5, 3 and 10 mg/kg. The paper describes the monotherapy dose-escalation part (N of about 55 patients) of the phase I trial of ivuxolimab. Study-wide conclusions, independent of this receptor: On average, CD8+ T cells showed more expanded clones than CD4+ T cells after ivuxolimab. Low levels of normalized T-cell clonal expansion were also shown by some nonresponding patients. In the 0.1-3.0 mg/kg groups, partial responders had among the lowest normalized peripheral clonal expansion, particularly in CD8+ T cells. Clonal expansion of both CD4+ and CD8+ blood T cells was observed from baseline to week 6 at doses 0.1 to 3.0 mg/kg. Which antigens the clonally expanded peripheral T cells were specific for was not determined.

On this clone itself: Its antigen is not yet known. No base-level quality is on record; no much larger clone is a single base apart.

Patients with autoimmune disease history or receiving systemic immunosuppression were excluded from the trial. Peripheral blood for TCR sequencing was collected from all dose cohorts at baseline, on cycle 4 day 1, and on cycle 7 day 1. The samples were taken from a phase I, first-in-human, multicenter, open-label dose-escalation trial of ivuxolimab. The trial enrolled adults with locally advanced or metastatic head and neck squamous cell, hepatocellular, melanoma or renal cell carcinoma. CD4+ and CD8+ T cells were sorted separately from peripheral blood before TCR sequencing. The CDR3, from cysteine to phenylalanine, totals 13 residues. Only the CDR3 DNA is retained, 39 bases long and in frame from the first base. CDR1 is given as KGHSH and CDR2 as LQKENI, both from the germline V gene. The V and J ends are trimmed by 3 bases and 4 bases, leaving 7 bases between them. For sequencing of the TCRbeta CDR3 region, genomic DNA was extracted from the sorted cells. TCRbeta CDR3 regions were sequenced using the immunoSEQ Assay. Sourced from immuneACCESS, this table was stored by TCRdb with only in-frame sequences that have V and J called. A share of the clones is absent; for the studies checked, an unresolved V gene accounts for under half, and the remainder has no known explanation. Counted in this sample were more than 70,000 clones; less than 90% of them appeared once. In total, the top ten clones hold roughly 0.58% of the sample.

The rearrangement joined TRBV18 to TRBJ1-5, and perhaps TRBD1 as D gene, on 5 matching bases. The sequence was collected from an adult with an advanced solid tumor such as melanoma, head and neck, liver or kidney cancer. The specimen comprised CD4+ or CD8+ T cells sorted from blood, sampled in a trial of the OX40 agonist ivuxolimab. The CDR3 in this case is CASSPQGNQPQHF. The DNA sequence is as follows: TGTGCCAGCTCACCCCAGGGTAATCAGCCCCAGCATTTT.